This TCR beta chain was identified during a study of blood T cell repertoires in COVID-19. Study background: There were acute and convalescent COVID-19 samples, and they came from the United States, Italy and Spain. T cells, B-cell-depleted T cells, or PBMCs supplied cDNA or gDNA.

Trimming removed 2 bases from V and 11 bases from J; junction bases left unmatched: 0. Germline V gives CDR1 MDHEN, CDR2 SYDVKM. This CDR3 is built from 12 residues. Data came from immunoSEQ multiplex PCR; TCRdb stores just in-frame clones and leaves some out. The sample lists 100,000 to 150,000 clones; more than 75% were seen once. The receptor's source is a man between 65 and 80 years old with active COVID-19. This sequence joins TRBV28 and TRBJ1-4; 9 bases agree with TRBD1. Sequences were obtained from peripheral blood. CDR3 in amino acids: CASSLGQGKLFF. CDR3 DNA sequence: TGTGCCAGCAGTTTAGGACAGGGGAAACTGTTTTTT.